This T cell receptor beta chain was sequenced for a study of T cells in narcolepsy. Study-level points and caveats: Autoreactive clonotypes reportedly recurred in blood of same and different patients, not controls.

The length of the CDR3 is 15 residues. The germline CDR1 and CDR2 sequences are LNHDA and SQIVND (reference sequence). The ends were cut back, 6 bases at V and 2 bases at J, with 16 bases in the middle. In the case of this clone: Its target is unknown.

Some clones are missing from TCRdb's copy, which holds only in-frame ones; the method was immunoSEQ multiplex PCR. Among 34,000 or so clones listed, 60% to 80% were seen once. This TCR was sampled from a human donor in good health. The chain carries TRBV19 and TRBJ1-1; no firm D call. The sequencing sample was made of memory (CD45RA-) CD4+ T cells from blood. CDR3 loop: CASRSQAGLNTEAFF. CDR3 nucleotide sequence: TGTGCCAGTAGGAGCCAAGCGGGGTTAAACACTGAAGCTTTCTTT.